The entry below describes one T cell receptor beta chain. The antigen it recognizes is unknown. There are no base qualities to consult, and no much larger clone falls within one base. The data originate from a study of shared clonotypes between healthy human individuals (dated by TCRdb to the early 2020s). About the study as a whole: Three men and two women, aged 18 to 49 years, made up the cohort. To increase sequencing depth and limit assay-specific biases, different laboratories used diverse techniques to prepare libraries and sequence TCR repertoires. Per donor, leukapheresis produced somewhere between about 0.9 and 9.5 billion PBMCs. For each donor, three plates each were used for CD4 naive and CD4 memory, two plates were used for CD8 naive, and one plate was used for CD8 memory. To estimate repertoire size and how much clonotypes are shared between individuals, the study performed deep sequencing of blood TCR repertoires from roughly five healthy adults. Overall study results and their limits: Larger estimated clonotype richness was generally found for naive subsets than for memory subsets. Sampling was restricted to blood, and TCR repertoires in tissue are likely to differ from TCR repertoires in blood. Even with the large sequencing depth, rarefaction of the sorted-subset datasets indicated that sequencing was incomplete. The genetic and exposure-history diversity represented was limited by the small number of donors. Pairwise subsampling indicated that sequencing depth was expected to affect the degree of clonotype sharing among donors. Across four donors, roughly 5.1% of naive CD4, roughly 3.8% of naive CD8, 2.3% of memory CD4, and around 0.4% of memory CD8 clonotypes were shared. Clonotypes shared by all four sorted-subset donors showed higher generation probabilities than non-shared clonotypes.

Using the deep immunoSEQ assay, multiplex PCR amplified TCR CDR3 regions from genomic DNA. Extracted genomic DNA from each cell subset was distributed evenly across all wells of several immunoSEQ 96-well plates, and each plate was treated as a replicate. For sorted subsets, approximately 190 ng genomic DNA, equal to tens of thousands of T cell genomes, was loaded into each replicate PCR. Purified libraries were measured with a Qubit 3.0 fluorometer, size-checked on a Bioanalyzer 2100, and measured again with the KAPA Library Quantification kit. Each immunoSEQ 96-well plate was sequenced on its own single-read 150-cycle Illumina NextSeq 550 flow cell. Per the authors' processing: The immunoSEQ output contained only junctional sequences without quality scores, so filtering could not match that applied to full-length reads. Sequences were annotated with PyIR, a Python wrapper for IgBLAST v1.9, using IMGT germline references to assign V/J genes and CDR3. Reads with weak V/J assignments (E-value above 1e-6), missing CDR3, stop codons, out-of-frame junctions, or ambiguous translated residues were removed. V3J clonotypes were defined as sequences sharing an identical inferred V gene, J gene, and CDR3 amino acid sequence. Percentage overlap between repertoires was calculated by dividing the number of shared unique clonotypes by the size of the smaller repertoire. RTK rarefaction, the Chao1 estimator, and Recon v2.1 estimates of unobserved clonotypes were used to assess repertoire richness. Generation probabilities for all TCRbeta clonotypes obtained by the gDNA method from a handful of donors were computed using OLGA. TCRdb took this table from immuneACCESS and kept in-frame rearrangements with V and J called. Such tables lack part of the clones; where checked against another copy, unresolved V genes explain under half of the gap, and the rest is unexplained. V and J calls and clone size come straight from that table; D and trimming were deduced from the DNA. The sample table records 2 million to 2.5 million clones; roughly 90% of these occur just once. Of the sample, around 0.4% is held by the ten largest clones.

The donors were healthy, HIV-negative adults with no recently reported acute infections or vaccinations. Every donor was a Caucasian adult living in Nashville, Tennessee, USA. CD4+ T cells were enriched through magnetic negative selection, after which naive cells were positively selected on CD45RA and the remaining negative fraction served as the memory subset. Blood was collected by leukapheresis, and PBMCs were isolated by Ficoll-Histopaque density gradient centrifugation and then cryopreserved in liquid nitrogen vapor phase. Purity and quantity of every magnetically sorted T cell population were checked by analytical flow cytometry. Each sorted fraction had its genomic DNA isolated and then quantified by UV absorbance on a Nanodrop 2000c. The CDR3 covers 16 residues, taking in both the cysteine and the phenylalanine. Just the 48-base CDR3 DNA is kept, in frame starting at base 1. Reading the germline V gene (reference sequence) gives CDR1 SGHNT and CDR2 YYREEE. Between the V and J ends, shortened by 4 bases and 1 base respectively, the junction contains 16 bases.

Sequenced material: naive CD4+ T cells from PBMCs. The sample's cell subset or site label, decoded: CD45RA+ positively selected. The receptor was isolated from a man younger than 30 in good health. Some clones in this sample may be carry-over from other donors' samples. This receptor chain uses TRBV5-4 and TRBJ2-3; possibly the D gene is TRBD2, per 6 matching bases. This receptor carries the CDR3 CASSPQEGLGTDTQYF. The DNA sequence follows: TGTGCCAGCAGCCCCCAGGAGGGATTGGGCACAGATACGCAGTATTTT.